This entry lists 22 T cell receptor beta chains sequenced from one sample in a study of blood T cell repertoires in COVID-19. The table came from immunoSEQ multiplex PCR; TCRdb's copy has only in-frame clones and leaves some out. The sample lists 450,000 to 500,000 clones; around 90% were seen once. Sequences were obtained from PBMCs or T cells enriched from blood (not recorded which). These receptor sequences come from a woman between 18 and 30 years old who had recovered from COVID-19.

This chain links TRBV5-1 with TRBJ2-7; D is perhaps TRBD2 (6 bases). The CDR3 runs 15 residues. Between the trimmed V and J ends, which lost 3 bases and 6 bases, there was a span of 19 bases. Per germline, CDR1 SGHRS and CDR2 YFSETQ. CDR3 region: CASSSVGGTLTEQYF. As DNA, the CDR3 is TGCGCCAGCAGCTCCGTTGGGGGGACTTTAACCGAGCAGTACTTC.

CDR3 DNA sequence: TGTGCCAGCAGCTCCGGGACAGCTAACTATGGCTACACCTTC. It encodes CASSSGTANYGYTF. This rearrangement joins TRBV5-4 to TRBJ1-2; 7 nucleotides agree with TRBD1. CDR3 length: 14 amino acids. Germline assignment: CDR1 SGHNT and CDR2 YYREEE (reference sequence). Trimming took 3 bases from V and 0 from J; bases not matched to a gene: 2. The whole variable domain, remainder taken from reference TRBV5-4 and TRBJ1-2, is ETGVTQSPTHLIKTRGQQVTLRCSSQSGHNTVSWYQQALGQGPQFIFQYYREEENGRGNFPPRFSGLQFPNYSSELNVNALELDDSALYLCASSSGTANYGYTFGSGTRLTVV.

The chain uses TRBV7-2 and TRBJ1-1, with D possibly being TRBD1 (6 bases). CDR3 length equals 14 residues. Germline V gene sequence: CDR1 SGHTA, CDR2 FQGNSA. The V end was cut by 1 base, the J end by 5 bases, with 11 bases between. CDR3 sequence: CASSLEGDGTEAFF. The CDR3 DNA reads TGTGCCAGCAGCTTAGAGGGGGATGGGACTGAAGCTTTCTTT.

In DNA form, the CDR3 reads TGTGCCAGCAGTTTACTGGCAGGGGAGCAGTACTTC. This sequence encodes CASSLLAGEQYF. The chain recombines TRBV12-3 or TRBV12-4 with TRBJ2-7; D may be TRBD1 (5 bases). Trimming stripped 2 bases from V and 7 bases from J, with 9 bases between. This CDR3 spans 12 amino acids.

The V gene is TRBV12-3 or TRBV12-4, the J gene TRBJ1-2; D not certain. The V end was cut by 7 bases, the J end by 8 bases, with 17 bases between. This CDR3 region has 13 residues. Written as DNA, the CDR3 is TGTGCCAGCACACGATACGGAGAGGAGGGCTACACCTTC. Translating gives CASTRYGEEGYTF.

V gene TRBV18 combines with J gene TRBJ2-5; 13 nucleotides align to TRBD2. Germline V gene data show CDR1 as KGHSH and CDR2 as LQKENI. The CDR3 consists of 19 residues. The V gene end was trimmed by 0 bases and the J gene end by 4 bases; junction bases not matched to a gene: 11. The chain's CDR3 is CASSPPTSGGPGGIETQYF. CDR3 sequence (DNA): TGTGCCAGCTCACCACCGACTAGCGGGGGGCCAGGAGGTATAGAGACCCAGTACTTC.

The chain has TRBV6-1 and TRBJ1-5; perhaps TRBD1 as D (6 bases). The CDR3 totals 16 residues. Looked up from germline, CDR1 is MNHNS and CDR2 is SASEGT. Trimming cost V 3 bases and J 5 bases, with 17 bases left between them. The CDR3 region has the DNA TGTGCCAGCAGTGACACAGGGAGGGGAATGGATCAGCCCCAGCATTTT. Its translation is CASSDTGRGMDQPQHF.

The V gene is TRBV5-1, the J gene TRBJ1-1; a weak D match, TRBD1 (6 bases). Trimming shortened V by 0 bases and J by 6 bases, and 18 bases separated the two germline ends. This CDR3 has 16 residues. CDR1 and CDR2 from the germline V gene are SGHRS and YFSETQ. Here the CDR3 reads CASSLGAGAPPAEAFF. The CDR3 DNA reads TGCGCCAGCAGCTTGGGGGCAGGGGCCCCGCCGGCTGAAGCTTTCTTT.

This clone was counted a single time. The CDR3, as DNA: TGTGCCAGCAGGGGGACAGGGGGCGCCCCTGGAAACACCATATATTTT. It is translated as CASRGTGGAPGNTIYF. V and J are TRBV28 and TRBJ1-3, with TRBD1 matching over 12 bases. The V gene's germline CDR1 is MDHEN and CDR2 SYDVKM. J gave up 2 bases and V 6 bases, and 5 bases lay outside the gene matches. The CDR3 covers 16 residues.

The rearrangement joins TRBV5-4 to TRBJ1-1, with unresolved D. The CDR3 loop spans 14 amino acids. V was cut by 4 bases and J by 1 base, with 11 bases left in between. Germline V CDR1 and CDR2: SGHNT, YYREEE (reference sequence). Here the CDR3 reads CASSLSGGNTEAFF. CDR3 in DNA: TGTGCCAGCAGCCTCTCGGGAGGGAACACTGAAGCTTTCTTT.

The rearrangement uses TRBV6-5 and TRBJ2-1, with TRBD2 identical over 11 bases. This CDR3 has 15 residues. Trimming removed 6 bases from V and 5 bases from J; junction bases left unmatched: 6. Germline CDR1 MNHEY, CDR2 SVGAGI. CDR3 amino acids: CASRLGLADHNEQFF. CDR3 coding DNA: TGTGCCAGCAGACTGGGACTAGCGGATCACAATGAGCAGTTCTTC.

This clone was seen only once. The rearrangement links TRBV7-9 to TRBJ1-5; 8 bases are shared with TRBD1. V trimming: 6 bases; J trimming: 6 bases; junction bases outside the gene matches: 16. Per the germline V gene, CDR1 is SEHNR and CDR2 is FQNEAQ (reference sequence). The CDR3 is made up of 17 amino acids. CDR3 sequence: CASSLDQGAEQRQPQHF. The CDR3, as DNA: TGTGCCAGCAGTCTTGACCAGGGGGCTGAGCAACGTCAGCCCCAGCATTTT.

V and J are TRBV6-5 and TRBJ2-7, with TRBD2 matching 11 bases. This CDR3 has 15 residues. V lost 4 bases, J lost 3 bases, and 5 bases stayed unmatched. Germline CDR1 MNHEY, CDR2 SVGAGI. In DNA, the CDR3 is TGTGCCAGCAGTTCAAGCGGACTAGCGGGCTACGAGCAGTACTTC. It yields the protein CASSSSGLAGYEQYF.

This chain connects TRBV2 to TRBJ2-3, with 8 positions matching TRBD2. The CDR3 extends over 14 amino acids. Losses at the gene ends were 6 bases for V and 6 bases for J; bases not matched to a gene: 8. Germline-derived CDR1 and CDR2 are SNHLY and FYNNEI. CDR3 protein: CASSLAGPRDTQYF. In DNA form, the CDR3 reads TGTGCCAGCAGCCTAGCGGGTCCACGGGATACGCAGTATTTT.

The chain employs TRBV27 and TRBJ1-5; 10 bases fit TRBD1. Germline CDR1 MNHEY, CDR2 SMNVEV (reference sequence). With V trimmed by 5 bases and J by 5 bases, 6 bases remained unmatched. CDR3 size: 15 residues. CDR3 nucleotide sequence: TGTGCCAGCAGTCCGGGGACAGGGGTAGATCAGCCCCAGCATTTT. It translates to CASSPGTGVDQPQHF.

The chain is built from TRBV4-1 and TRBJ1-2; 11 bases are shared with TRBD1. The germline V gene encodes CDR1 MGHRA and CDR2 YSYEKL. This CDR3 has 17 amino acids. V gave up 4 bases and J gave up 6 bases; unmatched junction bases: 13. The DNA of the CDR3 is TGCGCCAGCAGCCGCTCCGGGACAGGGGGTTTGCTGAATGGCTACACCTTC. Protein product: CASSRSGTGGLLNGYTF.

V usage is TRBV30 and J usage is TRBJ2-1; 12 positions agree with TRBD2. The germline V gene has CDR1 GTSNPN and CDR2 SVGIG (reference sequence). V was pared by 3 bases and J by 3 bases, with 9 bases of the junction left unmatched. This CDR3 has 17 residues. The CDR3, as DNA: TGTGCCTGGAGCGCAATACGACTAGCGGGGGACTACAATGAGCAGTTCTTC. It is translated as CAWSAIRLAGDYNEQFF. Variable domain in full (rest from reference TRBV30 and TRBJ2-1): SQTIHQWPATLVQPVGSPLSLECTVEGTSNPNLYWYRQAAGRGLQLLFYSVGIGQISSEVPQNLSASRPQDRQFILSSKKLLLSDSGFYLCAWSAIRLAGDYNEQFFGPGTRLTVL.

Written as DNA, the CDR3 is TGTGCCAGCAGTTACTCGACCTGGACATCAGATGGCTACACCTTC. Translating gives CASSYSTWTSDGYTF. The J gene is TRBJ1-2, the V gene TRBV6-5, with D perhaps matching TRBD1 (5 bases). The CDR3 is 15 amino acids. Germline V gives CDR1 MNHEY, CDR2 SVGAGI. V lost 0 bases and J 6 bases, leaving 14 bases between the germline ends.

This clone was counted many times. This chain connects TRBV21-1 to TRBJ2-7; the table's D call of TRBD1 was not tested on the DNA. TRBV21-1 is a documented pseudogene. The CDR3 runs to 16 residues. CDR3 nucleotide sequence: TGTGCCAGCAGCAAGGGCGGTACAGGGGGCGACTACGAGCAGTACTTC. Its protein is CASSKGGTGGDYEQYF.

J is TRBJ2-2 and V is TRBV7-7, with 9 bases fitting TRBD1. V shed 1 base and J 1 base; nucleotides not matched to a gene: 1. The length of the CDR3 is 16 residues. CDR1 is SSHAT and CDR2 is FNYEAQ in the germline V gene (reference sequence). The CDR3 DNA reads TGTGCCAGCAGCTTAGAGGGACAGGGGAACACCGGGGAGCTGTTTTTT. Residues: CASSLEGQGNTGELFF.

The chain has TRBV3-1 (or the pseudogene TRBV3-2) and TRBJ1-6; possible D gene TRBD1, 6 bases. The germline CDR1 and CDR2 sequences are LGHDT and YNNKEL (reference sequence). The CDR3 loop spans 18 amino acids. V lost 0 bases to trimming and J lost 2 bases, with 14 bases between them. The DNA of the CDR3 is TGTGCCAGCAGCCAAGATGGTCAGGGGAACCCCTATAATTCACCCCTCCACTTT. This gives the protein CASSQDGQGNPYNSPLHF.

The V call is TRBV19, the J call TRBJ1-1, with D maybe TRBD1 (6 bases). Germline CDR1 and CDR2: LNHDA and SQIVND (reference sequence). With 10 bases removed from V and 1 base from J, the gap between germline ends came to 13 bases. The CDR3 extends over 13 amino acids. CDR3 nucleotides: TGTGCCACCCAATGGGGGCCGAACACTGAAGCTTTCTTT. Residues: CATQWGPNTEAFF.